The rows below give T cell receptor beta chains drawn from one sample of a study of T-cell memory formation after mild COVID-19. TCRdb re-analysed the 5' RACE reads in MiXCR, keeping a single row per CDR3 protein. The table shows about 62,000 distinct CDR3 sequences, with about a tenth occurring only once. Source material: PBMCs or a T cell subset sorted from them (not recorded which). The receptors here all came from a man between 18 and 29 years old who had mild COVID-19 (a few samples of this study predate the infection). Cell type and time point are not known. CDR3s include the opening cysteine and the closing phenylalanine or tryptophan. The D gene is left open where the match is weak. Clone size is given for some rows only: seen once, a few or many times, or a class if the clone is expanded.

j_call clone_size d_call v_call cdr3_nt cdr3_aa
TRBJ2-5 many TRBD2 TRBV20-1 TGCAGTTCACGACTAGCGGGGGGCCTCCAAGAGACCCAGTACTTC CSSRLAGGLQETQYF
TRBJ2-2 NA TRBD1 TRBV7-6 TGTGCCAGCAGCCCCAGTCGACAGGGAAACACCGGGGAGCTGTTTTTT CASSPSRQGNTGELFF
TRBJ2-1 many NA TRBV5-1 TGCGCCAGCAGCCCCCACGCGAATATTGGCTCCTACAATGAGCAGTTCTTC CASSPHANIGSYNEQFF
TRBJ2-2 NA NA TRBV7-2 TGTGCCAGCAGCCAGTGGGCAGGATCCGGGGAGCTGTTTTTT CASSQWAGSGELFF
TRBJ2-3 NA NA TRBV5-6 TGTGCCAGCAGCTTGGATCACCGCATCGATACGCAGTATTTT CASSLDHRIDTQYF
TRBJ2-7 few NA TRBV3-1 TGTGCCAGCAGCCCCCGGACGTCTTCCTACGAGCAGTACTTC CASSPRTSSYEQYF
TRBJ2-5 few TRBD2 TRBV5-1 TGCGCCAGCAGCTCGAGTAGCGGGGGCCAAGAGACCCAGTACTTC CASSSSSGGQETQYF
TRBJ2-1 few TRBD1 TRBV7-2 TGTGCCAGCAGCCACAGGGGCCTAAGCTCCTACAATGAGCAGTTCTTC CASSHRGLSSYNEQFF
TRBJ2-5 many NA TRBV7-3 TGTGCCAGTGCCGGAGGAGGTCAAGAGACCCAGTACTTC CASAGGGQETQYF
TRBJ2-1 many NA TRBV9 TGTGCCAGCAGCGTAGGTCCTTTGCGGGGCTCCTACAATGAGCAGTTCTTC CASSVGPLRGSYNEQFF
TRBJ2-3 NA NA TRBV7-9 TGTGCCAGCAGCCCAGGGGATGGAGGACCAGATACGCAGTATTTT CASSPGDGGPDTQYF
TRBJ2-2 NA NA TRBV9 TGTGCCAGCAGCGTGTCGGGGTCCGGGGAGCTGTTTTTT CASSVSGSGELFF
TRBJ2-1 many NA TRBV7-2 TGTGCCAGCAGCTTAGAACGGATAGGCAATGAGCAGTTCTTC CASSLERIGNEQFF
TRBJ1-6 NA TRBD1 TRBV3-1 TGTGCCAGCAGCCGAGACAGGGGGCGATCACCCCTCCACTTT CASSRDRGRSPLHF
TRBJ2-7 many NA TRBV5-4 TGTGCCAGCAGCTTGGCCGACGAGGGCGGCGAGCAGTACTTC CASSLADEGGEQYF
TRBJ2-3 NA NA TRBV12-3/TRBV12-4 TGTGCCAGCAGTTTTAGGGTCACAAGCACAGATACGCAGTATTTT CASSFRVTSTDTQYF
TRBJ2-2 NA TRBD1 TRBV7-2 TGTGCCAGCAGAACAACGGACAGGGGAATGCACACCGGGGAGCTGTTTTTT CASRTTDRGMHTGELFF
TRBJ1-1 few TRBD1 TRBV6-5 TGTGCCAGCACCGGGACAGGTGGGGTAGGGGCTTTCTTT CASTGTGGVGAFF
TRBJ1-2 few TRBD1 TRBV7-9 TGTGCCAGCAGCCCCCGGGACAGGGTTAACTATGGCTACACCTTC CASSPRDRVNYGYTF
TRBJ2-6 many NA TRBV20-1 TGCAGTGCCATCCGGACAGAGGGGGCCAACGTCCTGACTTTC CSAIRTEGANVLTF
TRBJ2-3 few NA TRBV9 TGTGCCAGCAGCCCTCATGCGGTTAGCACAGATACGCAGTATTTT CASSPHAVSTDTQYF
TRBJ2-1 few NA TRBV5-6 TGTGCCAGCAGCTTTCAGGGCCTTGAGCAGTTCTTC CASSFQGLEQFF
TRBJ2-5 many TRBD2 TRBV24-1 TGTGCCACCAGTCCTAGCGGGGTAGAGACCCAGTACTTC CATSPSGVETQYF
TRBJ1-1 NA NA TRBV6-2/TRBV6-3 TGTGCCAGCAGCGTGCGAGACACTGAAGCTTTCTTT CASSVRDTEAFF
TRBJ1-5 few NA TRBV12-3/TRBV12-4 TGTGCCAGCACCTCGTCGGGAGGTCAGCCCCAGCATTTT CASTSSGGQPQHF
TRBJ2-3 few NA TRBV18 TGTGCCAGCTCCACGATGGGGGCGAGAAAAGATACGCAGTATTTT CASSTMGARKDTQYF
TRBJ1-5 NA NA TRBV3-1 TGTGCCAGCAGCCAAGACGCGGGCAGGGGTCGCCAGCCCCAGCATTTT CASSQDAGRGRQPQHF
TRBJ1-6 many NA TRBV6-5 TGTGCCAGCAGTCAACAAGAGAATTCACCCCTCCACTTT CASSQQENSPLHF
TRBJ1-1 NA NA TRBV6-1 TGTGCCAGCAGTGAAAAGGGGGACACTGAAGCTTTCTTT CASSEKGDTEAFF
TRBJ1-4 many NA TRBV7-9 TGTGCCAGCAGCTTAGCAATTGCAGGATATGAAAAACTGTTTTTT CASSLAIAGYEKLFF
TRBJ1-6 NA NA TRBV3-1 TGTGCCAGCAGCTCCCATACGGACTTCTCTTCACCCCTCCACTTT CASSSHTDFSSPLHF
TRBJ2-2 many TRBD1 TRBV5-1 TGCGCCAGCAGCTCACGACAGGGGACGGACGGGGAGCTGTTTTTT CASSSRQGTDGELFF
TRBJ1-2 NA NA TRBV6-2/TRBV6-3 TGTGCCAGCACCGATTCTGGACAGTTCTATGGCTACACCTTC CASTDSGQFYGYTF
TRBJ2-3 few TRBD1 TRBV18 TGTGCCAGCTCACCACGGGACAGGGGGGCAGATACGCAGTATTTT CASSPRDRGADTQYF
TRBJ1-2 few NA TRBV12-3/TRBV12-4 TGTGCCAGCAGTCCGAATAACTATGGCTACACCTTC CASSPNNYGYTF
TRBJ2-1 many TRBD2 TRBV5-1 TGCGCCAGCAGCTTGGCCATAGCGGGGGGGAGAAGTAATGAGCAGTTCTTC CASSLAIAGGRSNEQFF
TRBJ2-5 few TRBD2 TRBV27 TGTGCCAGCAGTTTGCGCCCGGGAGGCCAAGAGACCCAGTACTTC CASSLRPGGQETQYF
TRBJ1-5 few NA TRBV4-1 TGCGCCAGCAGCCAATCGAGACGCCTTCCGCCCCAGCATTTT CASSQSRRLPPQHF
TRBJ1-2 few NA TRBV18 TGTGCCAGCTCACTCGAAACAGGGATCTATGGCTACACCTTC CASSLETGIYGYTF
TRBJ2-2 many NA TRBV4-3 TGCGCCAGCAGCCAAGGGACGGTTAACACCGGGGAGCTGTTTTTT CASSQGTVNTGELFF
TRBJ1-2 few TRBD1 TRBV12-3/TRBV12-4 TGTGCCAGCGGAAGACAGGGGTATGGCTACACCTTC CASGRQGYGYTF
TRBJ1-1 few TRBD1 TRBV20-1 TGCAGTGCCTTCCTAGACAGGGCCACTGAAGCTTTCTTT CSAFLDRATEAFF
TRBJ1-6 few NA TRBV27 TGTGCCAGCAGTTTATGGGGGAACTCCTATAATTCACCCCTCCACTTT CASSLWGNSYNSPLHF
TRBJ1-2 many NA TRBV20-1 TGCAGTGCAAAGGGAATACAGGCGTACGATGGCTACACCTTC CSAKGIQAYDGYTF